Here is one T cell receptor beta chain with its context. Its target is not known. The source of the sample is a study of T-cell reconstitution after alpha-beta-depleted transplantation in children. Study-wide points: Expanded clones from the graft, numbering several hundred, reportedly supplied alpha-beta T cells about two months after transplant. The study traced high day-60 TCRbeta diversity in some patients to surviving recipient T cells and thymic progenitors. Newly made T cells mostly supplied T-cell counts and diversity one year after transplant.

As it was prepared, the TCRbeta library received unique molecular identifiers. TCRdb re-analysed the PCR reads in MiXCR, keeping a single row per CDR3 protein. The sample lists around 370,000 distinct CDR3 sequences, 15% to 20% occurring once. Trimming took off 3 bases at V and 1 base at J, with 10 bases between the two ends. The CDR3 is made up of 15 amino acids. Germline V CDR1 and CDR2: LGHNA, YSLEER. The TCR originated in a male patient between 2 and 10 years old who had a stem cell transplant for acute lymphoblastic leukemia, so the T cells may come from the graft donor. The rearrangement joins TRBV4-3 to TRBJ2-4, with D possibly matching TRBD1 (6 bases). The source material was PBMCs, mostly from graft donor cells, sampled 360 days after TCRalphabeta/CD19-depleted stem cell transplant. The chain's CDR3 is CASSHRGSAKNIQYF. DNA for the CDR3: TGCGCCAGCAGCCACAGGGGTAGTGCCAAAAACATTCAGTACTTC.